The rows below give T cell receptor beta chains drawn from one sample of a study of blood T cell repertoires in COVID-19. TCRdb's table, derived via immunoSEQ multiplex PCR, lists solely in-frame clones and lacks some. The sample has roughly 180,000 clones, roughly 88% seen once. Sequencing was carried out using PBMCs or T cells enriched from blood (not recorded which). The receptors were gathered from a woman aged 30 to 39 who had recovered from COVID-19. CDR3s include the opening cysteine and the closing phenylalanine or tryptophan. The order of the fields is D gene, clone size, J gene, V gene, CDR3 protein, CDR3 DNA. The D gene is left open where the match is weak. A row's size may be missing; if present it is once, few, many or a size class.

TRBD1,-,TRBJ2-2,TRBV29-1,CSVVDTGVGAGELFF,TGCAGCGTTGTAGACACAGGGGTCGGAGCCGGGGAGCTGTTTTTT
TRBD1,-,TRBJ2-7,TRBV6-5,CASRETGTYEQYF,TGTGCCAGCAGGGAGACAGGGACCTACGAGCAGTACTTC
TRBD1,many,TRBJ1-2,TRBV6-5,CASNRETGGAGGYTF,TGTGCCAGCAATCGAGAGACAGGGGGCGCCGGTGGCTACACCTTC
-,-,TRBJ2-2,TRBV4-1,CASSPRSGQNTGELFF,TGCGCCAGCAGCCCCCGAAGCGGGCAGAACACCGGGGAGCTGTTTTTT
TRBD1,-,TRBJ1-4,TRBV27,CVSSLRQGVEKLFF,TGTGTCAGCAGTTTAAGGCAGGGGGTTGAAAAACTGTTTTTT
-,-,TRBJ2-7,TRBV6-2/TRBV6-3,CASSYGRNEQYF,TGTGCCAGCAGTTACGGCAGGAACGAGCAGTACTTC
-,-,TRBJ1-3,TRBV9,CASSSISSGNTIYF,TGTGCCAGCAGCTCCATCAGCTCTGGAAACACCATATATTTT
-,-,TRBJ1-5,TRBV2,CASSRGHNQPQHF,TGTGCCAGCAGTAGGGGCCATAATCAGCCCCAGCATTTT
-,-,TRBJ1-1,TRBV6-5,CASREDWTGYTEAFF,TGTGCCAGCAGGGAGGACTGGACGGGATACACTGAAGCTTTCTTT
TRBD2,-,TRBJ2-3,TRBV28,CASSSLAGTTDTQYF,TGTGCCAGCAGTTCCTTAGCGGGAACGACAGATACGCAGTATTTT
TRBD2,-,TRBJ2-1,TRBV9,CASSTSGIYNEQFF,TGTGCCAGCAGTACTAGCGGGATATACAATGAGCAGTTCTTC
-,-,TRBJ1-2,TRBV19,CASSIAPGEYGYTF,TGTGCCAGTAGTATCGCGCCGGGAGAATATGGCTACACCTTC
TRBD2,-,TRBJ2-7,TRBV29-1,CSVETLTSLTSGSYEQYF,TGCAGCGTTGAAACACTGACGAGTCTGACTAGCGGGTCCTACGAGCAGTACTTC
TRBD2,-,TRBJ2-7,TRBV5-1,CASSITGTRGDEQYF,TGCGCCAGCAGCATCACCGGGACTAGGGGGGACGAGCAGTACTTC